The sequence of this T cell receptor (beta chain) was determined in a study of PD-1 blockade in classical Hodgkin lymphoma. Study at large: Patients received nivolumab 3 mg/kg intravenously every 2 weeks. Whole-study findings and limits: Newly diagnosed patients reportedly trailed healthy donors in baseline TCR diversity. Those patients who began receiving nivolumab less than 1 year after ASCT had lower diversity, and they were excluded. CD4+ TCR diversity climbed significantly by C4D1, unlike CD8+ TCR diversity.

This clone was counted once. What it binds is unknown. Sequencing used immunoSEQ multiplex PCR; TCRdb keeps in-frame clones, though not all of them. The sample contains 90,000 to 130,000 clones, roughly 87% of which appear only once. Exposure to brentuximab vedotin varied, and each patient had relapsed following autologous stem cell transplantation. This CDR3 is 13 amino acids long. Germline CDR1 reads GTSNPN; CDR2 reads SVGIG (reference sequence). Unmatched junction bases numbered 9, after V lost 0 bases and J lost 13 bases. The chain has TRBV30 and TRBJ1-1, with 9 bases that match TRBD1. The specimen was peripheral blood mononuclear cells (PBMCs), collected before the second cycle of nivolumab. This sequence originates from a human donor with classical Hodgkin lymphoma. The CDR3 nucleotides are TGTGCCTGGAGTGTTATCCGGGACAGGGATTTTTTCTTT. Protein sequence: CAWSVIRDRDFFF. Variable domain in full (rest from reference TRBV30 and TRBJ1-1): SQTIHQWPATLVQPVGSPLSLECTVEGTSNPNLYWYRQAAGRGLQLLFYSVGIGQISSEVPQNLSASRPQDRQFILSSKKLLLSDSGFYLCAWSVIRDRDFFFGQGTRLTVV.